This TCR beta chain was recorded in a study of beta chain features in type 1 diabetes. For the study at large: Age, gender and cell yields were alike across patients and healthy donors. Overall study results and limits: Sequencing used cDNA, and cells with high TCR expression could therefore be over-represented.

All of the isolated RNA was reverse transcribed, so expressed TCRB transcripts were sequenced. The assay was immunoSEQ multiplex PCR, and TCRdb's table has in-frame clones only and misses some. The table records about 230,000 clones, around 9.6% of them present only once. On average, the one heparinised blood draw given by each donor was 90 to 150 mL. Purity exceeded 95% in all sorted populations. The CDR3 consists of 14 residues. Germline V lookup: CDR1 SGHRS, CDR2 YFSETQ. V was shortened by 4 bases and J by 6 bases, with 13 bases between the two germline ends. Concerning this clone: What it binds is not known.

This TCR was sampled from a woman aged 18 to 35 in good health. The sequenced material came from naive CD4+ T cells from blood. The chain uses TRBV5-1 and TRBJ1-4, with D tentatively TRBD1 (6 bases). CDR3 sequence (DNA): TGCGCCAGCAGCGCGGACAGCATCTATGAAAAACTGTTTTTT. Amino acid sequence: CASSADSIYEKLFF.